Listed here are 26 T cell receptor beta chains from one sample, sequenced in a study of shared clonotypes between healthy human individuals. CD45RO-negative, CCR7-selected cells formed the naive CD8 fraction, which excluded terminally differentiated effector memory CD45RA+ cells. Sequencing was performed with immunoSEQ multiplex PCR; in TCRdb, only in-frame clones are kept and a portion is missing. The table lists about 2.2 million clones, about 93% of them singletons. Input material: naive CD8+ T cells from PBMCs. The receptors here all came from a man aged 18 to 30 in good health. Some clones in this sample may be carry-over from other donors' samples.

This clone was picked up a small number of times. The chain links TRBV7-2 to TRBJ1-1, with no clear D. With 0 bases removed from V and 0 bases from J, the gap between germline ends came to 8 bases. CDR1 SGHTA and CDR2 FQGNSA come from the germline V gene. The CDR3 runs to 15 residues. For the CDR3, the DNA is TGTGCCAGCAGCTTAGCCCCACAGATGAACACTGAAGCTTTCTTT. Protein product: CASSLAPQMNTEAFF.

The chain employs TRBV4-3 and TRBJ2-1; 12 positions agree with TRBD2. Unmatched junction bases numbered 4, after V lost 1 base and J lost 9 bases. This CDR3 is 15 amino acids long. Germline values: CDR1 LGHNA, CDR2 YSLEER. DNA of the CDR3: TGCGCCAGCAGCCAAGGTCTGGGACTAGCGGGTGAGCAGTTCTTC. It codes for CASSQGLGLAGEQFF.

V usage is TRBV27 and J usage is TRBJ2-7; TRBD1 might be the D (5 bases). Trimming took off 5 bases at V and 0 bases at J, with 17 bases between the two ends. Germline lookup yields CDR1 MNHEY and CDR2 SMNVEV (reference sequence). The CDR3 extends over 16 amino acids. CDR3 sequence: CASSVSQGPLSYEQYF. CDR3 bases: TGTGCCAGCAGTGTTTCCCAGGGTCCCCTCTCCTACGAGCAGTACTTC.

The CDR3 nucleotides read TGTGCCAGCAGCCCGAGGTACGGGGAGCTGTTTTTT. This gives the protein CASSPRYGELFF. The V gene is TRBV7-2, the J gene TRBJ2-2; D remains unclear. The CDR3 extends over 12 amino acids. Deletions cut 5 bases from V and 7 bases from J, with 8 bases between. The V gene's germline CDR1 is SGHTA and CDR2 FQGNSA.

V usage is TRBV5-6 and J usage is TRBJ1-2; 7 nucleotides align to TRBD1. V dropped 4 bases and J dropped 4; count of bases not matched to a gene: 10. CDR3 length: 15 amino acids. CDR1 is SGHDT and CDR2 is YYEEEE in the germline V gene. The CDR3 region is CASSQGQATPYGYTF. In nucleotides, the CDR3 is TGTGCCAGCAGCCAAGGACAGGCGACGCCCTATGGCTACACCTTC.

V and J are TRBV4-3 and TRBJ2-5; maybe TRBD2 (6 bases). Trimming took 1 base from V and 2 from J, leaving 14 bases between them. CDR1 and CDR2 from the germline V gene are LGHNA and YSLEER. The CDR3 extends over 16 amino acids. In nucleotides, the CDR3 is TGCGCCAGCAGCCAAGGGGCGGGACGGTTACAAGAGACCCAGTACTTC. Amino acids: CASSQGAGRLQETQYF.

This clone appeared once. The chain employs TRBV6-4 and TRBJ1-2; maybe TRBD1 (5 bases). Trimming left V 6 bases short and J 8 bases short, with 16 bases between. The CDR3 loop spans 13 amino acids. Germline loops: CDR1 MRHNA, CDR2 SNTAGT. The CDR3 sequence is CASRPSGTNGYTF. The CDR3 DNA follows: TGTGCCAGCAGACCCTCCGGGACTAACGGCTACACCTTC.

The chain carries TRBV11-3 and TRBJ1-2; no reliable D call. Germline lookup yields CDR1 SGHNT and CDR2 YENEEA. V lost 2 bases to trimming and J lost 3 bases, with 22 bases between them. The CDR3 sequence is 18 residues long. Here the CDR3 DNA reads TGTGCCAGCAGCTTATATTACCTGGAGACACCCCCGGACTATGGCTACACCTTC. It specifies CASSLYYLETPPDYGYTF.

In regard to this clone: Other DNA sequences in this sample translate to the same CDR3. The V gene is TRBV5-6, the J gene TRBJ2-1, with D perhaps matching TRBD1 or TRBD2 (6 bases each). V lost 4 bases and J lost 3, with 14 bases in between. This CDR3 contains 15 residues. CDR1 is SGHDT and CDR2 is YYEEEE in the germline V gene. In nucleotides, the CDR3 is TGTGCCAGCAGCCTCGGGGGCGGTAACTACAATGAGCAGTTCTTC. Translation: CASSLGGGNYNEQFF.

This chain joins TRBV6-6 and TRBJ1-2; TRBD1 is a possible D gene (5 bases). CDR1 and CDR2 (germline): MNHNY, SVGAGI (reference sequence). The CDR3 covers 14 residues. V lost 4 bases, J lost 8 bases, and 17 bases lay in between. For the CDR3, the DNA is TGTGCCAGCAGTTCGCCTCAGGGATCGCGGGGCTACACCTTC. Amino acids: CASSSPQGSRGYTF.

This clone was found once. The CDR3 spells CASSLLTQRIPYEQYF. The CDR3 DNA sequence: TGTGCCAGCAGCTTATTAACACAGCGGATCCCCTACGAGCAGTACTTC. The chain couples TRBV7-9 to TRBJ2-7, with a weak D call TRBD2 (5 bases). This CDR3 region has 16 residues. CDR1 is SEHNR, CDR2 FQNEAQ, per germline (reference sequence). Between the trimmed V and J ends, which lost 2 bases and 2 bases, there was a span of 16 bases.

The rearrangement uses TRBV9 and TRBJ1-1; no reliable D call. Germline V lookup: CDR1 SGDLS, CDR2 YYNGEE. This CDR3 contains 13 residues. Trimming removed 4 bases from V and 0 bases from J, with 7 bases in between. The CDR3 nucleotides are TGTGCCAGCAGCACGACCGTGAACACTGAAGCTTTCTTT. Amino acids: CASSTTVNTEAFF.

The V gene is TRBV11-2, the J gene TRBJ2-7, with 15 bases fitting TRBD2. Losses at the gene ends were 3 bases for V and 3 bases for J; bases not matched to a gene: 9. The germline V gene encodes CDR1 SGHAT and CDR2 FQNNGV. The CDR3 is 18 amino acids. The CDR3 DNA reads TGTGCCAGCAGCTTGGGACTAGCGGGAGGTGCCCGCAACTACGAGCAGTACTTC. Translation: CASSLGLAGGARNYEQYF.

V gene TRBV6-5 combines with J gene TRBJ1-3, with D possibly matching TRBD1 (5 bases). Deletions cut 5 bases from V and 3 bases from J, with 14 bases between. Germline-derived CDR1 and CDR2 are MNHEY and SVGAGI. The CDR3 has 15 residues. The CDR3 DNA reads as TGTGCCAGCAGTCCAGGGTCAGGCAGTGGAAACACCATATATTTT. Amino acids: CASSPGSGSGNTIYF.

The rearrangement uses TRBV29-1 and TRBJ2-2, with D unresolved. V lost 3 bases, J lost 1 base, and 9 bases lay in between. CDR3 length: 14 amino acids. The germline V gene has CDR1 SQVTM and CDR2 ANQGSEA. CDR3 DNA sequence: TGCAGCGTTGACGCCCGCGGGAACACCGGGGAGCTGTTTTTT. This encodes CSVDARGNTGELFF.

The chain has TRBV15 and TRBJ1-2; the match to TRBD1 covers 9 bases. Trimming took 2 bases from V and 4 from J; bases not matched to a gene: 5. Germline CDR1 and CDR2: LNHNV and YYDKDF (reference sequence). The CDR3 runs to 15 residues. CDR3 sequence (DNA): TGTGCCACCAGCAGACGGACAGGGGACGTCTATGGCTACACCTTC. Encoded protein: CATSRRTGDVYGYTF.

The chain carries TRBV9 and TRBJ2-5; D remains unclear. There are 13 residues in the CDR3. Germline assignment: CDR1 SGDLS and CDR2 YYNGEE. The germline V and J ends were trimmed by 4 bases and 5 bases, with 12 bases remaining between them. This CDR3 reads CASSFSPPETQYF. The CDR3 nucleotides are TGTGCCAGCAGCTTCAGTCCCCCGGAGACCCAGTACTTC.

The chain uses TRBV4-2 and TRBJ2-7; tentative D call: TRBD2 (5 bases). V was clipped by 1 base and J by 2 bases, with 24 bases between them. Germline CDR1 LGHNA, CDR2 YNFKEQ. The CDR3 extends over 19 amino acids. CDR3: CASSQGARGPETLTYEQYF. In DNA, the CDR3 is TGTGCCAGCAGCCAAGGCGCGAGAGGGCCCGAAACACTTACCTACGAGCAGTACTTC.

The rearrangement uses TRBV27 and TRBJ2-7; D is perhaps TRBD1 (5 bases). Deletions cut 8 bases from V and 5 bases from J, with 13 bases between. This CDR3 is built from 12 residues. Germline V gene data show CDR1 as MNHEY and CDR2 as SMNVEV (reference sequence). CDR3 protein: CASGRAVHEQYF. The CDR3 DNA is TGTGCCAGCGGCAGGGCGGTCCACGAGCAGTACTTC.

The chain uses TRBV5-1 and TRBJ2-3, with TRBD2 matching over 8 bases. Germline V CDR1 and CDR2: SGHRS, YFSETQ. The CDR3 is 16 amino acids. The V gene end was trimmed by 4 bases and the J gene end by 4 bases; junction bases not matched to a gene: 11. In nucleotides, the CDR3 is TGCGCCAGCAGCCTGCCGGGACTAGTGAGGCCAGATACGCAGTATTTT. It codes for CASSLPGLVRPDTQYF.

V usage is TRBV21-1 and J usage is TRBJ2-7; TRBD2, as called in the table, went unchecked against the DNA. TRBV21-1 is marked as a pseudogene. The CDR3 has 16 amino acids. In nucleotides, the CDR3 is TGTGCCAGCAGCAAATCGTTCGCTAGCGGGGGTCACGAGCAGTACTTC. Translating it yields CASSKSFASGGHEQYF.

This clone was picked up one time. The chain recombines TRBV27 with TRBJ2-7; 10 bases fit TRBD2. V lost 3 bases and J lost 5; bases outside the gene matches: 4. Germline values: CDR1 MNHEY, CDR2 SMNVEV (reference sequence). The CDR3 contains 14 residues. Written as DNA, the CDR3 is TGTGCCAGCAGTTTTAGCGGGAGGTTCGACGAGCAGTACTTC. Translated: CASSFSGRFDEQYF.

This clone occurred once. The CDR3 DNA is TGTGCCAGCAGCTTCGACTACTCCCGAAACAATGAGCAGTTCTTC. This translates into CASSFDYSRNNEQFF. V and J are TRBV7-2 and TRBJ2-1, with D maybe TRBD2 (5 bases). CDR3 length: 15 residues. Germline CDR1 and CDR2: SGHTA and FQGNSA. V lost 3 bases and J lost 5, with 14 bases in between.

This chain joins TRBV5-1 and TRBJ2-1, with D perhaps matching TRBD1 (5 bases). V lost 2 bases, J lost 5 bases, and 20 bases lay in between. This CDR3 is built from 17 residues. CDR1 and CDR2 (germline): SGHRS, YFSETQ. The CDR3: CASSLPSGMVFNNEQFF. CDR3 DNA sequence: TGCGCCAGCAGCTTACCTTCAGGGATGGTCTTCAACAATGAGCAGTTCTTC.

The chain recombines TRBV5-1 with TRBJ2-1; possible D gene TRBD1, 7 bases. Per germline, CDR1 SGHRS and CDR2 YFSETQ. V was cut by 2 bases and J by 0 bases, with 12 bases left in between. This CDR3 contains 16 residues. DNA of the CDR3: TGCGCCAGCAGCTTCGCAGGGGGAGGCTCCTACAATGAGCAGTTCTTC. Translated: CASSFAGGGSYNEQFF.

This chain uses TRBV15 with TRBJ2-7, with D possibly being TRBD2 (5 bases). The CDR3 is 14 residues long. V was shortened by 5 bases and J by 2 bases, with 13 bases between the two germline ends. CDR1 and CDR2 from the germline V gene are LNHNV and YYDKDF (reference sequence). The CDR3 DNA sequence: TGTGCCACCAGCCCCTGGAGGCAGCCCTACGAGCAGTACTTC. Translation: CATSPWRQPYEQYF.